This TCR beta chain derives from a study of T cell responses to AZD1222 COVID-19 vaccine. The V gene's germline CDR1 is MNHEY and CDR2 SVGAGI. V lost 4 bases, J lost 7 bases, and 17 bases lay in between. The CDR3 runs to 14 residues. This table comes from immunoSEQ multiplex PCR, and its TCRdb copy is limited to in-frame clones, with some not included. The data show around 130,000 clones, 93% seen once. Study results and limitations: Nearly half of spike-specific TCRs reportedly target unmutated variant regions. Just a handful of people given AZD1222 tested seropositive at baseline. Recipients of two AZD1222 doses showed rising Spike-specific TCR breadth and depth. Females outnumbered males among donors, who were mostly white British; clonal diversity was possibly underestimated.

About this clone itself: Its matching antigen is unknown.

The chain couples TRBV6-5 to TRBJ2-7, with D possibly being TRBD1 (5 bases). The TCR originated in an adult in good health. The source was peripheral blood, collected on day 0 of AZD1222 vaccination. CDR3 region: CASSFTPQVREQYF. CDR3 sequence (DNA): TGTGCCAGCAGTTTCACGCCACAGGTGAGAGAGCAGTACTTC.